Here is one T cell receptor (beta chain) with its context. Its target is unknown. This record comes from a study of cytomegalovirus exposure and HLA in healthy donors. Across the study: The study's early data release held some 85 million unique TCRs from HLA-typed donors.

Findings of the study overall: Prior analysis indicated that the majority of TCR beta V segments exhibited productivity approximately 87% or approximately 30% of the time. Other equally common chains were less clonally expanded than HLA-associated TCR beta chains, a later analysis showed. In a later analysis, TCR beta V- and J-gene trimming was associated with a missense DCLRE1C variant.

This PCR relied on a set of 60 Vbeta primers and 13 Jbeta primers. Profiling relied on immunoSEQ multiplex PCR, and the TCRdb table lists in-frame clones only, not all of them. Of around 120,000 clones listed, roughly four fifths are singletons. The V end lost 3 bases, the J end lost 4 bases, and 16 bases lay between the germline ends. Germline CDR1 and CDR2: MDHEN and SYDVKM. The CDR3 is 16 residues long. The TCR comes from a woman in her thirties or forties in good health and CMV-seropositive. This chain joins TRBV28 and TRBJ2-1, with a tentative D call TRBD2 (5 bases). The sequenced material came from PBMCs. The CDR3 is CASSFEGRRRYNEQFF. In nucleotides, the CDR3 is TGTGCCAGCAGTTTTGAGGGCAGAAGGAGGTACAATGAGCAGTTCTTC.